The following is a TCR beta chain sequence with its context. Germline V gene lookup returns CDR1 SQVTM and CDR2 ANQGSEA. The CDR3 is 13 residues long. Trimming took 4 bases from V and 7 from J, leaving 16 bases between them. The data originate from a study of blood T cell repertoires in COVID-19. In the authors' methods: For nucleated cells, counts were estimated from reference gene primer amplification. TCRdb keeps only in-frame clones here, not all; method: immunoSEQ multiplex PCR. The DNA was the basis for D and trimming; V, J and clone size are from that table. The data hold around 100,000 clones, with about 80% observed a single time.

The TCR sequence derives from a man in his 60s with acute or convalescent COVID-19. Sequencing was carried out using peripheral blood. The chain is built from TRBV29-1 and TRBJ1-1; no firm D call. The CDR3 sequence is CSVGSFWNFEAFF. The CDR3 DNA reads as TGCAGCGTTGGTAGCTTCTGGAACTTTGAAGCTTTCTTT.